This T cell receptor (beta chain) was identified during a study of CD4+ T cells in melanoma. The CDR3 spans 16 residues. The V and J ends lost 4 bases and 5 bases, in that order; junction bases with no gene match: 11. The V gene's germline CDR1 is SGHNT and CDR2 YYREEE (reference sequence). Findings and caveats of the study: CD8+ T cell, macrophage and B cell function reportedly correlated with neoantigen-specific CD4+ T cells. In melanoma, neoantigen-specific CD4+ T cells reportedly differed in differentiation state.

Using immunoSEQ multiplex PCR, the repertoire was profiled, and TCRdb retains in-frame clones only, with some absent. The data show some 120,000 clones, about 92% seen once. Regarding this clone: What it recognizes is unknown.

The chain joins TRBV5-4 to TRBJ1-4; 7 nucleotides match TRBD1. Sequenced: peripheral blood. The source is a human donor with melanoma. The CDR3 region is CASSPKLGTANEKLFF. CDR3 DNA: TGTGCCAGCAGCCCTAAACTCGGGACAGCGAATGAAAAACTGTTTTTT.